Here is one T cell receptor beta chain with its context. The antigen is not known. This CDR3 region has 15 residues. Trimming shortened V by 0 bases and J by 2 bases, and 8 bases separated the two germline ends. Germline V gene data show CDR1 as MNHEY and CDR2 as SVGEGT. The sample originates from a study of T cell repertoires in cytomegalovirus infection. Study conclusions and caveats: The study found HLA-C-restricted CMV-specific TCR beta clonotypes dominating the ex vivo response.

TCRdb re-called the reads through MiXCR, storing one row per CDR3 protein. This sample has more than 300,000 distinct CDR3 sequences, with about 32% found just once. This chain connects TRBV6-2 or TRBV6-3 to TRBJ1-3; D not resolved. This clonotype was obtained from a human donor in good health (CMV status not recorded). Some clones in this sample may be carry-over from other donors' samples. This specimen was cultured PBMCs, taken from culture after CMV antigen stimulation. CDR3 in amino acids: CASSYSGGTGNTIYF. For the CDR3, the DNA is TGTGCCAGCAGTTACTCCGGAGGGACTGGAAACACCATATATTTT.